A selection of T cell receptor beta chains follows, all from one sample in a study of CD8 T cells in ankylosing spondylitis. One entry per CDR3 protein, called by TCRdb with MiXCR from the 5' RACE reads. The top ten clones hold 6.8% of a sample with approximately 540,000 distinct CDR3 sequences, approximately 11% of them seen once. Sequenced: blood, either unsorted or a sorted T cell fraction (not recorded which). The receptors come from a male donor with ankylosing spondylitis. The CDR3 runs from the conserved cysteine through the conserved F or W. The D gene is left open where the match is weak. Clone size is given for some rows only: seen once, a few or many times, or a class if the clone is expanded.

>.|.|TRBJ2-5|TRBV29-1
TGCAGCGTCCGAGGGACCGCACAAGAGACCCAGTACTTC
CSVRGTAQETQYF
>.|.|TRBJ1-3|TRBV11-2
TGTGCCAGCAGCTTAACAGGAGACTCTGGAAACACCATATATTTT
CASSLTGDSGNTIYF
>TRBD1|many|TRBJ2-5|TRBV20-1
TGCAGTGCCGGGACAGGGATTGTGGAGACCCAGTACTTC
CSAGTGIVETQYF
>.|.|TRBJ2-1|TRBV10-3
TGTGCCATCAGTGAGTCGCCGCTAGACCACAATGAGCAGTTCTTC
CAISESPLDHNEQFF
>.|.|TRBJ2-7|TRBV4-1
TGCGCCAGCAGCCAAACCCCGGGACACCCCTACGAGCAGTACTTC
CASSQTPGHPYEQYF
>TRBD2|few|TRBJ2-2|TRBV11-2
TGTGCCAGCAGCTTAGATCCCCTAGCGGAAAACACCGGGGAGCTGTTTTTT
CASSLDPLAENTGELFF
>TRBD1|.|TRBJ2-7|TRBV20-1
TGCAGTGCTAGCGGACAGGGTCCCAACGAGCAGTACTTC
CSASGQGPNEQYF
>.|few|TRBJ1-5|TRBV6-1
TGTGCCAGCGAACGCGGCGGTAGGGATCAGCCCCAGCATTTT
CASERGGRDQPQHF
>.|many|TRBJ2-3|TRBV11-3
TGTGCCAGCAGCTTAGCCCTATGGGTGCAGTATTTT
CASSLALWVQYF
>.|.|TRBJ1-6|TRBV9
TGTGCCAGCAGTACGAATAACAATTCACCCCTCCACTTT
CASSTNNNSPLHF
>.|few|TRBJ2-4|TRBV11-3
TGTGCCAGCAGCTTCGAAGGACGGGACATTCAGTACTTC
CASSFEGRDIQYF
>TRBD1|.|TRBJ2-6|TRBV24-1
TGTGCCACTCAGGGGGCCGGGGCCAACGTCCTGACTTTC
CATQGAGANVLTF
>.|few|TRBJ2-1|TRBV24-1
TGTGCCACCAGTGATTTGCGTTATCCGCTCGGTCAGCAGTTCTTC
CATSDLRYPLGQQFF
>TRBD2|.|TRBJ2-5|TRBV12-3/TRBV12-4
TGTGCCAGCCTATGGGGGGGAGGCGAGACCCAGTACTTC
CASLWGGGETQYF